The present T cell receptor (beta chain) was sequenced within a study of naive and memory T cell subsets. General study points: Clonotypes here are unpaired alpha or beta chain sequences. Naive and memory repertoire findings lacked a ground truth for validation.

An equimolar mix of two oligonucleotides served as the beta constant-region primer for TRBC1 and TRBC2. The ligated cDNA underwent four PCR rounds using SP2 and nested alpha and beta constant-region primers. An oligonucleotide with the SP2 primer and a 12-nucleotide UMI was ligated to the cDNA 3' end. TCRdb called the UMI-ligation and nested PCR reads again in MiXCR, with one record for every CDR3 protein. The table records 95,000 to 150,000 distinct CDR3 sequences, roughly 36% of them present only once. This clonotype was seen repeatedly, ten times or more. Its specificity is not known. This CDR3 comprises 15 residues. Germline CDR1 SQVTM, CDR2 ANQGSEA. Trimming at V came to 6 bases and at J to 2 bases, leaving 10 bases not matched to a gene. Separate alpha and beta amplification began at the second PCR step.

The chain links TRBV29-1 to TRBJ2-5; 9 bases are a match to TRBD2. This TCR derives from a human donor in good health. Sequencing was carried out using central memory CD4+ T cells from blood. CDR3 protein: CSVRIGLATQETQYF. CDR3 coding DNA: TGCAGCGTCAGGATAGGACTAGCGACACAAGAGACCCAGTACTTC.